What follows are 11 T cell receptor beta chains derived from one specimen sequenced in a study of T cell repertoires in cytomegalovirus infection. TCRdb reprocessed the reads with MiXCR, giving one entry per CDR3 protein. The table lists 200,000 to 300,000 distinct CDR3 sequences, roughly 15% of them singletons. Sequenced: PBMCs. These TCRs come from a human donor in good health (CMV status not recorded). Some clones in this sample may be carry-over from other donors' samples.

This clonotype was counted ten times or more. The V and J genes are TRBV19 and TRBJ1-1, with TRBD1 matching over 9 bases. Germline lookup yields CDR1 LNHDA and CDR2 SQIVND (reference sequence). Losses at the gene ends were 3 bases for V and 4 bases for J; bases not matched to a gene: 15. CDR3 length: 18 amino acids. The CDR3 protein is CASSIRKRGGQGLTEAFF. DNA for the CDR3: TGTGCCAGTAGTATTCGGAAGCGAGGGGGACAGGGACTCACTGAAGCTTTCTTT.

This clonotype occurred many times. The chain joins TRBV7-6 to TRBJ2-2, with 9 bases fitting TRBD1. Germline V gene data show CDR1 as SGHVS and CDR2 as FNYEAQ. The CDR3 covers 16 residues. The J segment lost 4 bases and the V segment lost 10 bases, leaving 13 bases of the junction unmatched. The CDR3 sequence is CATTKKQGAPTGELFF. Here the CDR3 DNA reads TGTGCCACCACCAAGAAACAGGGGGCGCCCACCGGGGAGCTGTTTTTT. The whole variable domain, filled in from reference TRBV7-6 and TRBJ2-2, reads GAGVSQSPRYKVTKRGQDVALRCDPISGHVSLYWYRQALGQGPEFLTYFNYEAQQDKSGLPNDRFSAERPEGSISTLTIQRTEQRDSAMYRCATTKKQGAPTGELFFGEGSRLTVL.

This clonotype was found many times. This chain uses TRBV7-2 with TRBJ2-1; the D is unclear. V was clipped by 3 bases and J by 0 bases, with 9 bases between them. In germline, CDR1 is SGHTA, CDR2 FQGNSA. This CDR3 contains 15 residues. The CDR3 loop is CASSFRPDSYNEQFF. DNA of the CDR3: TGTGCCAGCAGCTTCAGGCCAGACTCCTACAATGAGCAGTTCTTC.

This clonotype was detected a few times. The chain links TRBV29-1 to TRBJ1-1, with 7 bases aligning to TRBD1. This CDR3 contains 12 residues. The V gene end was trimmed by 3 bases and the J gene end by 7 bases; junction bases not matched to a gene: 5. The germline CDR1 and CDR2 sequences are SQVTM and ANQGSEA. CDR3 nucleotide sequence: TGCAGCGTTGATGAGGGGGCTAATGAAGCTTTCTTT. Its protein product is CSVDEGANEAFF.

This clonotype was observed a handful of times. The rearrangement uses TRBV3-1 and TRBJ2-4; TRBD2 is a possible D gene (5 bases). The CDR3 is 15 residues long. Trimming took 0 bases from V and 2 from J, leaving 8 bases between them. Germline CDR1 is LGHDT and CDR2 is YNNKEL (reference sequence). Here the CDR3 DNA reads TGTGCCAGCAGCCAAGAAGCTAGCACCAAAAACATTCAGTACTTC. This translates into CASSQEASTKNIQYF.

There are many counts of this clonotype. V is TRBV4-1 and J is TRBJ2-5, with 15 bases lining up with TRBD2. Germline V gives CDR1 MGHRA, CDR2 YSYEKL. This CDR3 is built from 17 residues. V was pared by 4 bases and J by 0 bases, with 3 bases of the junction left unmatched. CDR3 bases: TGCGCCAGCAGCCCTCGGACTAGCGGGGGGGACCAAGAGACCCAGTACTTC. This gives the protein CASSPRTSGGDQETQYF.

For this clonotype: Germline is not matched at one junction end, which may reflect a read error. The chain uses TRBV12-3 or TRBV12-4 and TRBJ2-2; no clear D gene. The CDR3 runs to 14 residues. The CDR3 here is CASSFRANTEELFF. The CDR3, as DNA: TGTGCCAGCAGTTTTCGCGCGAACACCGAGGAGCTGTTTTTT.

In its sample, this clonotype was seen many times. The V call is TRBV7-9, the J call TRBJ1-6; 7 bases are a match to TRBD1. The CDR3 length is 17 residues. The germline V gene has CDR1 SEHNR and CDR2 FQNEAQ (reference sequence). Trimming cost V 4 bases and J 10 bases; bases outside gene matches: 16. CDR3 sequence (DNA): TGTGCCAGCAGCTCCCACGACTACAGGGGAATGGGCTCACCCCTCCACTTT. Its translation is CASSSHDYRGMGSPLHF.

This clonotype is a singleton in its sample. The V gene is TRBV7-3, the J gene TRBJ2-1; 9 bases align to TRBD1. CDR3 length equals 19 residues. Trimming at V came to 2 bases and at J to 7 bases, leaving 18 bases not matched to a gene. Per the germline V gene, CDR1 is SGHTA and CDR2 is FQGTGA. The CDR3 DNA follows: TGTGCCAGCAGCTTAGGCCGGGACAGGGTATCCCAAGCCCAAAATGAGCAGTTCTTC. It encodes CASSLGRDRVSQAQNEQFF. Full variable domain (missing parts from reference TRBV7-3 and TRBJ2-1): GAGVSQTPSNKVTEKGKYVELRCDPISGHTALYWYRQSLGQGPEFLIYFQGTGAADDSGLPNDRFFAVRPEGSVSTLKIQRTERGDSAVYLCASSLGRDRVSQAQNEQFFGPGTRLTVL.

The chain couples TRBV28 to TRBJ1-2; D is ambiguous. Trimming left V 10 bases short and J 12 bases short, with 18 bases between. The germline gives CDR1 MDHEN, CDR2 SYDVKM. This CDR3 is 11 amino acids long. The CDR3 sequence: CAISDLRSNTF. CDR3 DNA: TGTGCCATCTCGGACCTACGTAGTAACACCTTC.

This clonotype was picked up many times. The chain has TRBV29-1 and TRBJ2-1; D unclear. The CDR3 is 16 amino acids. Germline lookup yields CDR1 SQVTM and CDR2 ANQGSEA. V dropped 6 bases and J dropped 0 bases, with 18 bases sitting between them. This chain's CDR3 is CSVPSERPSSYNEQFF. Here the CDR3 DNA reads TGCAGCGTCCCAAGCGAGCGCCCGAGCTCCTACAATGAGCAGTTCTTC.